The T cell receptor (beta chain) described here comes from a study of shared clonotypes between healthy human individuals (dated by TCRdb to 2019 to 2021). Study-wide context: Two women and three men aged 18 to 49 years were included in the cohort. To estimate repertoire size and how much clonotypes are shared between individuals, the study performed deep sequencing of blood TCR repertoires from five healthy adults. Each donor's leukapheresis produced roughly between about 0.9 and 9.5 billion PBMCs. Different laboratories and diverse techniques were used to prepare libraries and sequence TCR repertoires, to increase sequencing depth and limit assay-specific biases. General study outcomes and caveats: Because the study included only a small number of donors, the genetic and exposure-history diversity represented was limited. Pairwise subsampling indicated that sequencing depth was expected to affect the degree of clonotype sharing among donors. Sampling was restricted to blood, and TCR repertoires in tissue are likely to differ from TCR repertoires in blood.

Reading the germline V gene (reference sequence) gives CDR1 LNHDA and CDR2 SQIVND. V gives up 10 bases and J gives up 1 base, and the segment between their germline ends measures 16 bases. Including cysteine and phenylalanine, the CDR3 has 14 amino acids. Just the 42-base CDR3 DNA is kept, in frame starting at base 1. Using the deep immunoSEQ assay, multiplex PCR amplified TCR CDR3 regions from genomic DNA. Genomic DNA extracted from each cell subset was distributed evenly over all wells of several immunoSEQ 96-well plates, and each plate served as one replicate. Each replicate PCR for unsorted PBMC received 250 to 300 ng genomic DNA, equal to 25,000 to 30,000 T cell genomes. Ten immunoSEQ deep assay plates were used to sequence unsorted PBMC genomic DNA. Purified libraries were measured with a Qubit 3.0 fluorometer, size-checked on a Bioanalyzer 2100, and measured again with the KAPA Library Quantification kit. Every immunoSEQ 96-well plate was sequenced on a separate single-read 150-cycle Illumina NextSeq 550 flow cell. The study's own analysis went as follows. Because the immunoSEQ output held only junctional sequences and lacked quality scores, the filtering could not match the filtering applied to full-length reads. Sequences were annotated with PyIR, a Python wrapper for IgBLAST v1.9, using IMGT germline references to assign V/J genes and CDR3. Any read was removed if the V/J assignment was weak (E-value above 1e-6), the CDR3 was missing, or the read contained stop codons, out-of-frame junctions, or ambiguous translated residues. A V3J clonotype was defined by an identical inferred V gene, J gene, and CDR3 amino acid sequence. To compute the percentage overlap between repertoires, the number of shared unique clonotypes was divided by the size of the smaller repertoire. Richness of each repertoire was evaluated using RTK rarefaction, the Chao1 estimator, and Recon v2.1 estimates of unobserved clonotypes. TCRdb's version of the immuneACCESS table is confined to in-frame rearrangements and falls short of the full clone set. An unresolved V gene accounts for under half of the shortfall where checked; the remainder is of unknown origin. V, J and clone size were drawn from that table, and D and trimming were deduced from the DNA. The sample includes about 490,000 clones, with 75% to 85% observed a single time. The top ten clones comprise approximately 13% of the sample.

Donors were healthy HIV-negative adults with no recently reported acute infections or vaccinations. Every donor was a Caucasian adult residing in Nashville, Tennessee, USA. In the unsorted samples, 90 million or so PBMCs were counted, and genomic DNA was extracted using the QIAamp DNA Blood Mini kit. After blood collection by leukapheresis, PBMCs were isolated using Ficoll-Histopaque density gradient centrifugation and then cryopreserved in the vapor phase of liquid nitrogen. On this clone itself: Its antigen is still unknown. Base qualities are not at hand, and no much larger clone is one base apart.

This TCR was recovered from a woman between 40 and 55 years old in good health. Some clones in this sample may be carry-over from other donors' samples. This chain joins TRBV19 to TRBJ1-1, with the D gene not confidently named. The source material was PBMCs. The CDR3 protein is CATEDGRENTEAFF. Here is the DNA: TGTGCCACTGAAGACGGCAGAGAGAACACTGAAGCTTTCTTT.